Shown below are 3 T cell receptor beta chains from a single sample sequenced in a study of blood T cell repertoires in COVID-19. Clones were sequenced by immunoSEQ multiplex PCR, and TCRdb holds only the in-frame ones, with some missing. Found here are about 130,000 clones, about 91% of them singletons; the top ten hold 10%. Material for sequencing was peripheral blood. These receptors all stem from a man aged 45-65 years with acute or convalescent COVID-19.

The chain has TRBV7-9 and TRBJ1-1; TRBD1 aligns across 8 bases. The CDR3 loop spans 14 amino acids. Trimming removed 5 bases from V and 5 bases from J; junction bases left unmatched: 7. The germline gives CDR1 SEHNR, CDR2 FQNEAQ (reference sequence). CDR3 residues: CASSRGQGETEAFF. CDR3 DNA sequence: TGTGCCAGCAGCCGAGGACAGGGTGAGACTGAAGCTTTCTTT.

The chain combines TRBV10-1 with TRBJ1-2; 9 bases fit TRBD1. Germline assignment: CDR1 WNHNN and CDR2 SYGVQD (reference sequence). The CDR3 runs 13 residues. V shed 11 bases and J 7 bases; nucleotides not matched to a gene: 11. The CDR3 sequence is CASQRDREGGYTF. The CDR3 nucleotides read TGCGCCTCCCAAAGGGACAGGGAAGGTGGCTACACCTTC.

The gene calls are TRBV18 and TRBJ1-3, with D hard to call. The CDR3 sequence is 16 residues long. Germline V gene data show CDR1 as KGHSH and CDR2 as LQKENI. V was clipped by 2 bases and J by 3 bases, with 14 bases between them. The CDR3 is CASSPRQSTDGNTIYF. The DNA for the CDR3 is TGTGCCAGCTCACCAAGGCAGTCAACAGATGGAAACACCATATATTTT.